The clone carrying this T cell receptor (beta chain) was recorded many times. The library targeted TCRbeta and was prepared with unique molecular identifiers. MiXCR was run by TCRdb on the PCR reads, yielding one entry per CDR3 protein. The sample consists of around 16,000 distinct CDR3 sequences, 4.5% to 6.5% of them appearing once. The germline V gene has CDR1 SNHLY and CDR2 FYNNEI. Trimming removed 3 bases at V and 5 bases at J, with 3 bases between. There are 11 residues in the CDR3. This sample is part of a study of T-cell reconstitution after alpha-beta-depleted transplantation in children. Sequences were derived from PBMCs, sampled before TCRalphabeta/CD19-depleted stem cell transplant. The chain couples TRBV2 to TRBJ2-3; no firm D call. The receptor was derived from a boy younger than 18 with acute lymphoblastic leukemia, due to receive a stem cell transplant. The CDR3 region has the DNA TGTGCCAGCAGTGAGGAAGATACGCAGTATTTT. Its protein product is CASSEEDTQYF.